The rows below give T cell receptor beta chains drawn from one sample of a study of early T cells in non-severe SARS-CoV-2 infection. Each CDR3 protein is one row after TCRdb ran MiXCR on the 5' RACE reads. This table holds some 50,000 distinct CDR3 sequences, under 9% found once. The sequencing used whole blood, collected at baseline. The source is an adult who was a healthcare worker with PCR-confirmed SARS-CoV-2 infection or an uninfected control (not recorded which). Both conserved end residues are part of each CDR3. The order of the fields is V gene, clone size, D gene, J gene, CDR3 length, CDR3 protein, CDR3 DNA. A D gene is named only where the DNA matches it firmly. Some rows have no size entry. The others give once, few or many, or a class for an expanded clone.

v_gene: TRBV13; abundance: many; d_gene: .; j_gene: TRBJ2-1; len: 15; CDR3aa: CASSLDILGGREQFF; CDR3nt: TGTGCCAGCAGCTTAGACATCCTCGGCGGCCGTGAGCAGTTCTTC
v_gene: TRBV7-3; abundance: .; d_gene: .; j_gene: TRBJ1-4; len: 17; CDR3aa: CASSPQTGFPTNEKLFF; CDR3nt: TGTGCCAGCAGCCCTCAGACAGGATTCCCAACTAATGAAAAACTGTTTTTT
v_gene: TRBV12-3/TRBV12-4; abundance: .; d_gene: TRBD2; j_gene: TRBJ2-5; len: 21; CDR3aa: CASSLALSFRGSGRAKETQYF; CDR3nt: TGTGCCAGCAGTTTAGCGCTCTCTTTTCGCGGGAGCGGCCGGGCGAAAGAGACCCAGTACTTC
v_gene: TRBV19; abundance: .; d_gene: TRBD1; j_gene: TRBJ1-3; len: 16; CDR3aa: CASSIPGQPSGNTIYF; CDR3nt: TGTGCCAGTAGTATCCCGGGACAGCCCTCTGGAAACACCATATATTTT
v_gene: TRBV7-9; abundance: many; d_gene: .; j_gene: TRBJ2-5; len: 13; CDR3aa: CASSSGSQETQYF; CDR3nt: TGTGCCAGCAGCTCCGGGAGTCAAGAGACCCAGTACTTC
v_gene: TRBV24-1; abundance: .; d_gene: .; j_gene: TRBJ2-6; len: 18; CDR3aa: CATSDSVIDVSGANVLTF; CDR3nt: TGTGCCACCAGTGATTCCGTCATCGACGTCTCTGGGGCCAACGTCCTGACTTTC
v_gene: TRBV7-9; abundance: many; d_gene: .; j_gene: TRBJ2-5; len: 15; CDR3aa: CASSLLGSGQETQYF; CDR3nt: TGTGCCAGCAGCCTTCTGGGGAGCGGACAAGAGACCCAGTACTTC
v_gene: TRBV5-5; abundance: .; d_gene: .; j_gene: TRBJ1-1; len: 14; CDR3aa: CASSLTGKSTEAFF; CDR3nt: TGTGCCAGCAGCTTGACAGGGAAGAGCACTGAAGCTTTCTTT
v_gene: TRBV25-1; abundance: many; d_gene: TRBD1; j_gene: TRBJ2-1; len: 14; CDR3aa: CATRAGGGSDEQFF; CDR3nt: TGTGCCACGCGAGCAGGGGGTGGCAGCGATGAGCAGTTCTTC
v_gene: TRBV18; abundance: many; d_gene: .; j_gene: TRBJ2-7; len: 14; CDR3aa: CASSPNGWDEEQYF; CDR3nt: TGTGCCAGCTCACCTAACGGATGGGACGAAGAGCAGTACTTC
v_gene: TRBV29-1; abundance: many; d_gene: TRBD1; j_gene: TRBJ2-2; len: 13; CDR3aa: CSVRQGGTGELFF; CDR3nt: TGCAGCGTAAGACAGGGGGGCACCGGGGAGCTGTTTTTT
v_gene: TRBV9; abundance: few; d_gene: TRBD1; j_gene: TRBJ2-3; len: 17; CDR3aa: CASSGRQGSKHTDTQYF; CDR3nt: TGTGCCAGCAGCGGCCGACAGGGGTCGAAACACACAGATACGCAGTATTTT
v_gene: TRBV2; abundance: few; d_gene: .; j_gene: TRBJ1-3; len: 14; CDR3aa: CASSAGAPGNTIYF; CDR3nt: TGTGCCAGCAGTGCGGGAGCTCCTGGAAACACCATATATTTT
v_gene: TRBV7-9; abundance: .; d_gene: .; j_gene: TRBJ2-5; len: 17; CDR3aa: CASSPPQARRAGETQYF; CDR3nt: TGTGCCAGCAGCCCGCCCCAGGCCCGCAGGGCGGGAGAGACCCAGTACTTC
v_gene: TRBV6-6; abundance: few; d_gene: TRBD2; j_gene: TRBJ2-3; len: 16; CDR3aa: CASSPRASGRPDTQYF; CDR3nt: TGTGCCAGCAGTCCTCGGGCTAGCGGGAGGCCAGATACGCAGTATTTT
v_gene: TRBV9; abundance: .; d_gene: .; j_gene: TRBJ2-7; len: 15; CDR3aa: CASSVEAAGLYEQYF; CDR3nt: TGTGCCAGCAGCGTAGAGGCAGCAGGCCTCTACGAGCAGTACTTC
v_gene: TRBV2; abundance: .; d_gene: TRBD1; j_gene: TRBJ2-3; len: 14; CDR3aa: CASEDRAGADTQYF; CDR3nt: TGTGCCAGCGAGGACAGGGCGGGCGCAGATACGCAGTATTTT
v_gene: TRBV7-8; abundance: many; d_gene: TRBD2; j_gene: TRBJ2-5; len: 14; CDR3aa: CASSGPSGSETQYF; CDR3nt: TGTGCCAGCAGCGGCCCTAGCGGGAGTGAGACCCAGTACTTC
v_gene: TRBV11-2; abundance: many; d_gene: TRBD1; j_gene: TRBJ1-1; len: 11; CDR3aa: CASSFTSGGFF; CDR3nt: TGTGCCAGCAGCTTCACTTCAGGGGGTTTCTTT
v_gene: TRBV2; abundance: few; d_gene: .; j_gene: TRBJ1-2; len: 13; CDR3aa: CASSGETNYGYTF; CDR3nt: TGTGCCAGCAGTGGAGAAACTAACTATGGCTACACCTTC
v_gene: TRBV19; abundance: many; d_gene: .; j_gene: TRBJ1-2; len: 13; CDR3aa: CASSIAQGGGYTF; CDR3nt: TGTGCCAGTAGTATAGCACAGGGCGGCGGCTACACCTTC
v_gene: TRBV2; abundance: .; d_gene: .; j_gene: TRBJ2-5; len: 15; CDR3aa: CAASPTLSSQETQYF; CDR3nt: TGTGCAGCCAGCCCGACCCTCTCCTCCCAAGAGACCCAGTACTTC
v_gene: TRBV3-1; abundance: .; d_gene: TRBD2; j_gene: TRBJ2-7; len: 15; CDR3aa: CASSRAAGASYEQYF; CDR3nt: TGTGCCAGCAGCCGGGCAGCGGGGGCCTCCTACGAGCAGTACTTC
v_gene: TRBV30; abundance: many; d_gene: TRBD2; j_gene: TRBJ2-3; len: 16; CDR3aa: CAWSPSRGGRADTQYF; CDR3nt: TGTGCCTGGAGTCCATCTCGGGGGGGCAGGGCAGATACGCAGTATTTT
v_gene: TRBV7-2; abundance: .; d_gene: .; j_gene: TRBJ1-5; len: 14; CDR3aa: CASSSRAGNQPQHF; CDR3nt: TGTGCCAGCAGCTCCCGGGCCGGGAATCAGCCCCAGCATTTT
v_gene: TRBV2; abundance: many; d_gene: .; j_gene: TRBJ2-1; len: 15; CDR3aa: CASSEAPPGYNEQFF; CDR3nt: TGTGCCAGCAGTGAGGCGCCACCGGGTTACAATGAGCAGTTCTTC
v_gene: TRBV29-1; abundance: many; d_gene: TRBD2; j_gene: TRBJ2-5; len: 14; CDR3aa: CSGESGSFGGTQYF; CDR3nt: TGCAGCGGGGAGAGCGGGAGCTTCGGGGGGACCCAGTACTTC
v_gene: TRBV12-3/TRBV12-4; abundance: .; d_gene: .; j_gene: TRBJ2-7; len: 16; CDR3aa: CASSSSPAGWEIEQYF; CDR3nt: TGTGCCAGCAGTTCCTCGCCGGCGGGTTGGGAGATCGAGCAGTACTTC
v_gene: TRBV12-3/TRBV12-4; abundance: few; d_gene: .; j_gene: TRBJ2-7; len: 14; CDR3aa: CASSFGFGGYEQYF; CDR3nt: TGTGCCAGCAGTTTTGGATTCGGGGGCTACGAGCAGTACTTC
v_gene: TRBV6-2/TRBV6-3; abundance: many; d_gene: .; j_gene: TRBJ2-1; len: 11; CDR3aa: CASSPYNEQFF; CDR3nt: TGTGCCAGCTCACCTTACAATGAGCAGTTCTTC
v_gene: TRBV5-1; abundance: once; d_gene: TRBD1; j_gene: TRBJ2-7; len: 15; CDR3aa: CASSLDGQGTREQYF; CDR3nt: TGCGCCAGCAGCTTGGACGGACAGGGAACTCGCGAGCAGTACTTC
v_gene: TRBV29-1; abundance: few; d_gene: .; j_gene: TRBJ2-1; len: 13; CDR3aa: CSVIEGDYNEQFF; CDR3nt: TGCAGCGTTATCGAGGGAGACTACAATGAGCAGTTCTTC
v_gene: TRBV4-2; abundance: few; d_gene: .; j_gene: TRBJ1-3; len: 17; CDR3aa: CASSQSTGPLSGNTIYF; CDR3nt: TGTGCCAGCAGCCAATCCACCGGTCCTCTCTCTGGAAACACCATATATTTT
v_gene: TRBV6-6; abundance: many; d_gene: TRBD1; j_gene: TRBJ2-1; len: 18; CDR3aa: CASSYSGTGESSYNEQFF; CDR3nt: TGTGCCAGCAGTTACTCCGGGACAGGCGAAAGCTCCTACAATGAGCAGTTCTTC
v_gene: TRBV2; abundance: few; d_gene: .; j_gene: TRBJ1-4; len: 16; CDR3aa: CASSGKIPATNEKLFF; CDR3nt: TGTGCCAGCAGTGGAAAGATACCAGCAACTAATGAAAAACTGTTTTTT
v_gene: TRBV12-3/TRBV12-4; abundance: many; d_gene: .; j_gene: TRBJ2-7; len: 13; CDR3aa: CASSSHRVFEQYF; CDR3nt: TGTGCCAGCAGTTCACACAGGGTTTTCGAGCAGTACTTC
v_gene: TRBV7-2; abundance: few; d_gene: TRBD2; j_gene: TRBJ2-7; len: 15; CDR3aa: CASSLDGGTASEQYF; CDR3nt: TGTGCCAGCAGCTTAGACGGGGGGACGGCTTCCGAGCAGTACTTC
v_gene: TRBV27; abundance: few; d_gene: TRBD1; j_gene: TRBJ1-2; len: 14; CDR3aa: CASSSDRGNYGYTF; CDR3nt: TGTGCCAGCAGTTCAGACAGGGGCAACTATGGCTACACCTTC
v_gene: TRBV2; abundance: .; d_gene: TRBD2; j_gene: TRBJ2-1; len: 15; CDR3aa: CASRTYGGTVNEQFF; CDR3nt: TGTGCCAGCAGAACATACGGGGGGACGGTAAATGAGCAGTTCTTC
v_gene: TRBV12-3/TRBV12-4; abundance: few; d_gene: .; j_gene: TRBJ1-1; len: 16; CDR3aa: CASSFGGPGFYTEAFF; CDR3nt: TGTGCCAGCAGTTTCGGCGGACCAGGGTTTTACACTGAAGCTTTCTTT
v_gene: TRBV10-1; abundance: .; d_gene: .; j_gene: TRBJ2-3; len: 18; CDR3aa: CASSDYLGAGNSTDTQYF; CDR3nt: TGCGCCAGCAGTGATTACCTCGGGGCCGGCAACAGCACAGATACGCAGTATTTT
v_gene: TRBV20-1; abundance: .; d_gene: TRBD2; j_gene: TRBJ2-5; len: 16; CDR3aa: CSARDLTSEGGETQYF; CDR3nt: TGCAGTGCTAGAGACTTGACTAGCGAGGGGGGAGAGACCCAGTACTTC
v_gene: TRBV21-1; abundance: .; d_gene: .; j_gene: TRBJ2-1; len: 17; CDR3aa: CASSKPRLARSYNEQFF; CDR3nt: TGTGCCAGCAGCAAACCCCGACTAGCCCGCTCCTACAATGAGCAGTTCTTC